This entry lists 10 T cell receptor beta chains sequenced from one sample in a study of T-cell memory formation after mild COVID-19. Using its own MiXCR run on the 5' RACE reads, TCRdb lists one record per CDR3 protein. The data show roughly 620,000 distinct CDR3 sequences, roughly 17% seen once. Sequenced material: PBMCs or a T cell subset sorted from them (not recorded which). Every receptor here comes from an adult woman who had mild COVID-19 (a few samples of this study predate the infection). Cell type and time point are not known.

J is TRBJ2-7 and V is TRBV7-2; TRBD2 matches at 7 bases. The V segment lost 5 bases and the J segment 6 bases; nucleotides outside the gene matches: 4. The CDR3 length is 12 residues. Germline values: CDR1 SGHTA, CDR2 FQGNSA. The CDR3 DNA follows: TGTGCCAGCAGCCGAACTAGCGTCGAGCAGTACTTC. It specifies CASSRTSVEQYF.

There are a few counts of this clonotype. This rearrangement joins TRBV12-3 or TRBV12-4 to TRBJ1-3; D is perhaps TRBD1 (6 bases). The CDR3 extends over 15 amino acids. V lost 6 bases and J lost 4, with 16 bases in between. CDR3 in DNA: TGTGCCAGCAGCCCAGCGGGGGCAGCCGGAAACACCATATATTTT. It is translated as CASSPAGAAGNTIYF.

The chain couples TRBV7-3 to TRBJ2-3; D tentatively reads TRBD1 or TRBD2 (6 bases each). Germline V lookup: CDR1 SGHTA, CDR2 FQGTGA. Deletions cut 4 bases from V and 5 bases from J, with 16 bases between. The CDR3 spans 15 residues. CDR3 region: CASSWLGGREDTQYF. CDR3 nucleotide sequence: TGTGCCAGCAGCTGGCTTGGGGGGCGCGAAGATACGCAGTATTTT.

The rearrangement uses TRBV5-1 and TRBJ1-1; D might be TRBD1 (6 bases). The CDR3 is made up of 15 amino acids. Germline CDR1 and CDR2: SGHRS and YFSETQ. The V gene lost 1 base and the J gene lost 4 bases, with 14 bases spanning the gap. The CDR3 loop reads CASSLSAGVATEAFF. The CDR3 region has the DNA TGCGCCAGCAGCTTGTCCGCAGGGGTTGCCACTGAAGCTTTCTTT. The full variable domain, with the rest looked up from reference TRBV5-1 and TRBJ1-1, is KAGVTQTPRYLIKTRGQQVTLSCSPISGHRSVSWYQQTPGQGLQFLFEYFSETQRNKGNFPGRFSGRQFSNSRSEMNVSTLELGDSALYLCASSLSAGVATEAFFGQGTRLTVV.

This chain links TRBV12-3 or TRBV12-4 with TRBJ2-1; TRBD2 agrees at 13 bases. The V segment lost 4 bases and the J segment 7 bases; nucleotides outside the gene matches: 7. The CDR3 runs 16 residues. The CDR3 is CASSSRTSGSPNEQFF. The DNA for the CDR3 is TGTGCCAGCAGTTCCCGGACTAGCGGGAGTCCGAATGAGCAGTTCTTC.

The chain joins TRBV5-8 to TRBJ2-4; D possibly corresponds to TRBD1 (6 bases). With 1 base removed from V and 1 base from J, the gap between germline ends came to 12 bases. This CDR3 spans 16 amino acids. Germline V lookup: CDR1 SGHTS, CDR2 YDEGEE. This CDR3 reads CASSLWQGMAKNIQYF. In DNA, the CDR3 is TGTGCCAGCAGCTTGTGGCAGGGGATGGCCAAAAACATTCAGTACTTC. Complete variable domain (other parts from reference TRBV5-8 and TRBJ2-4): EAGVTQSPTHLIKTRGQQATLRCSPISGHTSVYWYQQALGLGLQFLLWYDEGEERNRGNFPPRFSGRQFPNYSSELNVNALELEDSALYLCASSLWQGMAKNIQYFGAGTRLSVL.

The gene calls are TRBV18 and TRBJ2-7; the D gene could be TRBD1 or TRBD2 (5 bases each). Germline lookup yields CDR1 KGHSH and CDR2 LQKENI. This CDR3 is built from 12 residues. Trimming cost V 2 bases and J 5 bases, with 7 bases left between them. The CDR3 DNA follows: TGTGCCAGCTCACCAAGGGACGACGAGCAGTACTTC. It encodes CASSPRDDEQYF.

This clonotype appeared many times. This chain uses TRBV5-5 with TRBJ1-1; the match to TRBD1 covers 7 bases. Unmatched junction bases numbered 6, after V lost 4 bases and J lost 6 bases. The CDR3 is 13 residues long. Germline V gene lookup returns CDR1 SGHKS and CDR2 YYEKEE (reference sequence). In nucleotides, the CDR3 is TGTGCCAGCAGCCGCACAACAGGGGCTGAAGCTTTCTTT. Translation: CASSRTTGAEAFF.

This clonotype was found a few times. The chain carries TRBV6-5 and TRBJ1-5; maybe TRBD1 (5 bases). Trimming took off 6 bases at V and 1 base at J, with 13 bases between the two ends. CDR3 length: 15 residues. The germline V gene encodes CDR1 MNHEY and CDR2 SVGAGI. In DNA, the CDR3 is TGTGCCAGCAGCATGGGGCTAGAAAGCAATCAGCCCCAGCATTTT. Protein product: CASSMGLESNQPQHF.

This clonotype was picked up many times. The chain uses TRBV3-1 and TRBJ1-1; D call uncertain. CDR1 is LGHDT, CDR2 YNNKEL, per germline (reference sequence). This CDR3 is built from 11 residues. Deletions cut 3 bases from V and 2 bases from J, with 1 base between. CDR3 bases: TGTGCCAGCAGCCACAACACTGAAGCTTTCTTT. Translated, it gives CASSHNTEAFF.